One sample yielded the 26 T cell receptor beta chains listed below, sequenced in a study of CXCR4 blockade with PD-1 therapy in pancreatic cancer. The repertoire was sequenced with immunoSEQ multiplex PCR; TCRdb's copy has only in-frame clones and lacks some. This table has about 17,000 clones, about 72% appearing once. Material: tumor tissue. The source of these receptors is a human donor with pancreatic ductal adenocarcinoma.

In its sample, this clone was seen a few times. The rearrangement uses TRBV27 and TRBJ1-1, with D perhaps matching TRBD1 (5 bases). Germline V CDR1 and CDR2: MNHEY, SMNVEV (reference sequence). The ends were cut back, 0 bases at V and 3 bases at J, with 8 bases in the middle. The CDR3 loop spans 14 amino acids. The CDR3 loop reads CASSLSRGDTEAFF. Here the CDR3 DNA reads TGTGCCAGCAGTTTATCCCGGGGGGACACTGAAGCTTTCTTT.

The rearrangement joins TRBV6-8 to TRBJ2-3; 12 bases map to TRBD2. The CDR3 runs 16 residues. V dropped 6 bases and J dropped 6; count of bases not matched to a gene: 10. Germline-derived CDR1 and CDR2 are MNHGY and SAAAGT. The chain's CDR3 is CASSRGLAGYDDTQYF. The CDR3 region has the DNA TGTGCCAGCAGCCGAGGACTAGCGGGGTACGACGATACGCAGTATTTT.

The chain links TRBV15 to TRBJ2-1; tentatively, D is TRBD1 (6 bases). Trimming removed 2 bases from V and 6 bases from J, with 11 bases in between. Germline V gives CDR1 LNHNV, CDR2 YYDKDF (reference sequence). CDR3 length: 14 residues. CDR3: CATSRSGTINEQFF. Here the CDR3 DNA reads TGTGCCACCAGCAGATCCGGGACAATCAATGAGCAGTTCTTC. The variable domain in full, completed from reference TRBV15 and TRBJ2-1, reads DAMVIQNPRYQVTQFGKPVTLSCSQTLNHNVMYWYQQKSSQAPKLLFHYYDKDFNNEADTPDNFQSRRPNTSFCFLDIRSPGLGDTAMYLCATSRSGTINEQFFGPGTRLTVL.

This chain uses TRBV29-1 with TRBJ2-5; D possibly corresponds to TRBD2 (5 bases). The V end was cut by 1 base, the J end by 8 bases, with 20 bases between. The CDR3 spans 15 residues. CDR1 is SQVTM, CDR2 ANQGSEA, per germline. As DNA, the CDR3 is TGCAGCGTTGAAGCGCCGGGGAGTGTTCTCTCAACCCAGTACTTC. Its translation is CSVEAPGSVLSTQYF.

This clone was counted between two and nine times. The genes are TRBV11-3 and TRBJ2-2; 12 bases are a match to TRBD2. The CDR3 totals 17 residues. Germline values: CDR1 SGHNT, CDR2 YENEEA. V trimming: 1 base; J trimming: 5 bases; junction bases outside the gene matches: 5. This CDR3 reads CASSLGGLAGRTGELFF. The CDR3 bases are TGTGCCAGCAGCTTAGGCGGACTAGCGGGAAGGACCGGGGAGCTGTTTTTT.

The chain combines TRBV6-8 with TRBJ2-2, with D perhaps assigned TRBD1 or TRBD2 (7 bases each). V lost 11 bases to trimming and J lost 5 bases, with 15 bases between them. Germline CDR1 and CDR2: MNHGY and SAAAGT. The CDR3 consists of 13 residues. As DNA, the CDR3 is TGTGCCTCCCGACAGGGAGGGACCGGGGAGCTGTTTTTT. Its protein is CASRQGGTGELFF.

This clone was seen a few times. This chain joins TRBV6-8 and TRBJ2-7; 14 nucleotides match TRBD2. Germline V gives CDR1 MNHGY, CDR2 SAAAGT. V shed 5 bases, J shed 2 bases, and the junction held 5 bases outside the gene matches. This CDR3 region has 16 residues. In DNA, the CDR3 is TGTGCCAGCAGTACCAGACTAGCGGGAGGGACCTACGAGCAGTACTTC. Translated, it gives CASSTRLAGGTYEQYF.

The chain joins TRBV30 to TRBJ1-2; D perhaps matches TRBD1 (5 bases). V was shortened by 4 bases and J by 6 bases, with 18 bases between the two germline ends. The CDR3 length is 14 residues. Germline assignment: CDR1 GTSNPN and CDR2 SVGIG (reference sequence). CDR3 in amino acids: CAWTETGWGHGYTF. As DNA, the CDR3 is TGTGCCTGGACCGAGACGGGATGGGGCCATGGCTACACCTTC.

The chain joins TRBV19 to TRBJ2-4; 10 bases agree with TRBD1. This CDR3 has 18 amino acids. CDR1 and CDR2 from the germline V gene are LNHDA and SQIVND (reference sequence). V shed 8 bases, J shed 0 bases, and the junction held 13 bases outside the gene matches. The CDR3 protein is CASGTGTGVSLAKNIQYF. For the CDR3, the DNA is TGTGCCAGTGGGACCGGGACAGGGGTTTCCTTAGCCAAAAACATTCAGTACTTC.

This chain links TRBV19 with TRBJ2-2; 7 nucleotides match TRBD1. The CDR3 loop spans 15 amino acids. J gave up 3 bases and V 6 bases, and 7 bases lay outside the gene matches. CDR1 LNHDA and CDR2 SQIVND come from the germline V gene (reference sequence). CDR3 loop: CASSSQGLDTGELFF. The CDR3, as DNA: TGTGCCAGTAGCTCACAGGGGCTCGACACCGGGGAGCTGTTTTTT.

The chain has TRBV19 and TRBJ1-2; no firm D call. Germline V gene lookup returns CDR1 LNHDA and CDR2 SQIVND (reference sequence). There are 15 residues in the CDR3. Trimming pared 3 bases from V and 4 bases from J, leaving 15 bases between. CDR3 DNA sequence: TGTGCCAGTAGTATCAATCGACGGCCGACCTATGGCTACACCTTC. Amino acids: CASSINRRPTYGYTF. The variable domain in full, with the rest retrieved from reference TRBV19 and TRBJ1-2, is DGGITQSPKYLFRKEGQNVTLSCEQNLNHDAMYWYRQDPGQGLRLIYYSQIVNDFQKGDIAEGYSVSREKKESFPLTVTSAQKNPTAFYLCASSINRRPTYGYTFGSGTRLTVV.

The V gene is TRBV28, the J gene TRBJ2-7, with unresolved D. Looked up from germline, CDR1 is MDHEN and CDR2 is SYDVKM. The CDR3 sequence is 12 residues long. The V and J ends lost 5 bases and 9 bases respectively, with 14 bases between them. CDR3 in DNA: TGTGCCAGCAGTCCTCCGTTGGCCGGGCAGTACTTC. Protein: CASSPPLAGQYF.

The rearrangement joins TRBV10-3 to TRBJ2-1, with 7 bases fitting TRBD2. V shed 11 bases, J shed 6 bases, and the junction held 10 bases outside the gene matches. This CDR3 has 13 amino acids. Germline values: CDR1 ENHRY, CDR2 SYGVKD. CDR3 coding DNA: TGTGCCTGTCTCGGCGGGAGTTCCAATGAGCAGTTCTTC. Translated, it gives CACLGGSSNEQFF.

The CDR3 here is CAWSKRERETQYF. CDR3 DNA: TGTGCCTGGAGTAAGCGGGAGAGGGAGACCCAGTACTTC. The rearrangement links TRBV30 to TRBJ2-5; 8 bases map to TRBD2. Unmatched junction bases numbered 4, after V lost 2 bases and J lost 5 bases. This CDR3 contains 13 residues. Germline CDR1 GTSNPN, CDR2 SVGIG (reference sequence).

This clone has a single count. The CDR3 nucleotides read TGTGCCAGTAGTAATCCGGGACAGTCCTACGAGCAGTACTTC. Encoded protein: CASSNPGQSYEQYF. The chain has TRBV19 and TRBJ2-7; 7 bases match TRBD1. Germline CDR1 is LNHDA and CDR2 is SQIVND (reference sequence). The trim removed 4 bases at V and 1 base at J, leaving 4 bases unmatched. This CDR3 is built from 14 residues.

This clone was detected only a few times. The V call is TRBV9, the J call TRBJ1-1; possible D gene TRBD1, 5 bases. The CDR3 is 12 amino acids. V lost 5 bases to trimming and J lost 6 bases, with 11 bases between them. CDR1 SGDLS and CDR2 YYNGEE come from the germline V gene. CDR3 nucleotide sequence: TGTGCCAGCAGTGGGGGGAGCGCTGAAGCTTTCTTT. Protein product: CASSGGSAEAFF.

The chain is built from TRBV7-7 and TRBJ2-1; TRBD1 aligns across 8 bases. Germline-derived CDR1 and CDR2 are SSHAT and FNYEAQ (reference sequence). The V segment lost 5 bases and the J segment 4 bases; nucleotides outside the gene matches: 13. The CDR3 extends over 17 amino acids. The DNA for the CDR3 is TGTGCCAGCAGCGGGGATCACCGGGACAGGCGATACAATGAGCAGTTCTTC. As protein: CASSGDHRDRRYNEQFF.

The chain recombines TRBV19 with TRBJ1-6; D uncertain. Trimming cost V 0 bases and J 7 bases, with 7 bases left between them. CDR3 length equals 14 residues. CDR1 and CDR2 from the germline V gene are LNHDA and SQIVND (reference sequence). The CDR3 nucleotides are TGTGCCAGTAGTATAGATTTCAGGAATTCACCCCTCCACTTT. Encoded protein: CASSIDFRNSPLHF.

V usage is TRBV19 and J usage is TRBJ1-2; no clear D. The CDR3 length is 15 residues. The germline CDR1 and CDR2 sequences are LNHDA and SQIVND (reference sequence). Between the trimmed V and J ends, which lost 3 bases and 3 bases, there was a span of 14 bases. The CDR3 region has the DNA TGTGCCAGTAGTATGTCCCTACTAGGTGACTATGGCTACACCTTC. This translates into CASSMSLLGDYGYTF.

In DNA form, the CDR3 reads TGTGCCTGGTCGGGCAGGGATGACACCGGGGAGCTGTTTTTT. It codes for CAWSGRDDTGELFF. This chain uses TRBV30 with TRBJ2-2; D might be TRBD1 (5 bases). CDR3 size: 14 residues. The germline CDR1 and CDR2 sequences are GTSNPN and SVGIG (reference sequence). V lost 5 bases to trimming and J lost 3 bases, with 13 bases between them.

The chain carries TRBV18 and TRBJ1-4, with TRBD1 identical over 7 bases. The length of the CDR3 is 16 residues. The ends lost 3 bases at V and 4 bases at J; junction bases unmatched: 8. Germline assignment: CDR1 KGHSH and CDR2 LQKENI. The CDR3 region has the DNA TGTGCCAGCTCACCCCTAGGGCAGGGGGTTAATGAAAAACTGTTTTTT. This sequence encodes CASSPLGQGVNEKLFF. Supplemented by reference TRBV18 and TRBJ1-4, the full variable domain reads NAGVMQNPRHLVRRRGQEARLRCSPMKGHSHVYWYRQLPEEGLKFMVYLQKENIIDESGMPKERFSAEFPKEGPSILRIQQVVRGDSAAYFCASSPLGQGVNEKLFFGSGTQLSVL.

The V gene is TRBV28, the J gene TRBJ2-1; D may be TRBD1 or TRBD2 (5 bases each). The CDR3 has 15 residues. From germline, CDR1 is MDHEN and CDR2 SYDVKM. V shed 5 bases and J shed 5 bases, with 16 bases lying between them. Written as DNA, the CDR3 is TGTGCCAGCAGTACTGTGGGGACGGGTGACAATGAGCAGTTCTTC. Its translation: CASSTVGTGDNEQFF.

CDR3 nucleotides: TGCAGCGTTATCATAGGGGCGGTTTTCGGAGCTGAAGCTTTCTTT. Amino acids: CSVIIGAVFGAEAFF. The chain uses TRBV29-1 and TRBJ1-1, with D tentatively TRBD1 (5 bases). The CDR3 is made up of 15 amino acids. V gave up 5 bases and J gave up 6 bases, with 22 bases separating them. The germline gives CDR1 SQVTM, CDR2 ANQGSEA.

Turning to this clone: Sequence at one end of the junction differs from germline and may be a read error. CDR3 loop: CVWRGGGYEQYF. In DNA form, the CDR3 reads TGTGTCTGGAGGGGGGGAGGCTACGAGCAGTACTTC. The chain is built from TRBV30 and TRBJ2-7; tentative D call: TRBD2 (7 bases). The length of the CDR3 is 12 residues. In germline, CDR1 is GTSNPN, CDR2 SVGIG (reference sequence).

CDR3 DNA: TGTGCCAGTAGTTCCGGGACGGGTCCCTACGAGCAGTACTTC. It encodes CASSSGTGPYEQYF. This sequence joins TRBV19 and TRBJ2-7; the D gene could be TRBD1 or TRBD2 (5 bases each). There are 14 residues in the CDR3. CDR1 and CDR2 from the germline V gene are LNHDA and SQIVND (reference sequence). V lost 5 bases to trimming and J lost 2 bases, with 13 bases between them.

The chain links TRBV12-5 to TRBJ2-1; D is undetermined. The CDR3 sequence is 14 residues long. With 1 base removed from V and 4 bases from J, the gap between germline ends came to 8 bases. The germline V gene encodes CDR1 LGHNT and CDR2 FRNRAP. CDR3 DNA: TGTGCTAGTGGTTTGGGAAACCCTTACAATGAGCAGTTCTTC. It is translated as CASGLGNPYNEQFF.